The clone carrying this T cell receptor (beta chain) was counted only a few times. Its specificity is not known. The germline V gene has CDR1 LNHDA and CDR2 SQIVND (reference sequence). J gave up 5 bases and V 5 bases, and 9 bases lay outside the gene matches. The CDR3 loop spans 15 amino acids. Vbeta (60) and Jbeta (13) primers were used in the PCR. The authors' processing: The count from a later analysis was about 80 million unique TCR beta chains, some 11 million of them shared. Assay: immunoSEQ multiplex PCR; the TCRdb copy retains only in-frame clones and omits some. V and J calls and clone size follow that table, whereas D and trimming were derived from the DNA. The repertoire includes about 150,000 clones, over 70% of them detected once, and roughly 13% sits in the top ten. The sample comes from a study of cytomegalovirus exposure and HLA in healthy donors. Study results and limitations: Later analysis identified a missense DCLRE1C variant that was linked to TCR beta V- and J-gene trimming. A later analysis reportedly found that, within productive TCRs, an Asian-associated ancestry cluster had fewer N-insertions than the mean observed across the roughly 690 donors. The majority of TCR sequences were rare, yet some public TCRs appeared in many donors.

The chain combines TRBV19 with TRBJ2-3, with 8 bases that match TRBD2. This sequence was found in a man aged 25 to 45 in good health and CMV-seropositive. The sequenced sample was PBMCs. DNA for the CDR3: TGTGCCAGTAGTCCGCGTGGGCGGGAGGAAGATACGCAGTATTTT. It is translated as CASSPRGREEDTQYF.